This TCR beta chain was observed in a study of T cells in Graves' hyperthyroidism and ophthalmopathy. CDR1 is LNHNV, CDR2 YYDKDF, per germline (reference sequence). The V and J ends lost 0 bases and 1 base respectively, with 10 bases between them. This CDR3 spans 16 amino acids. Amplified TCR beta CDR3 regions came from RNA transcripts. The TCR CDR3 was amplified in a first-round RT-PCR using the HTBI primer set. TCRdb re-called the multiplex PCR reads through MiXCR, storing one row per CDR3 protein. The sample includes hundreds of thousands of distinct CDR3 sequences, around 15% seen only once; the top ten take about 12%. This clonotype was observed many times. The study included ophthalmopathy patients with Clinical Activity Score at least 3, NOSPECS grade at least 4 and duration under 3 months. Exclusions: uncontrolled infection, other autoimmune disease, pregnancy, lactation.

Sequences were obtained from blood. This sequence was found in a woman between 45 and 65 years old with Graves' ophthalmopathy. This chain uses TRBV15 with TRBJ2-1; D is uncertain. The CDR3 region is CATSRDVGVSYNEQFF. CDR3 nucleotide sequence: TGTGCCACCAGCAGAGATGTAGGTGTGTCCTACAATGAGCAGTTCTTC.